Below, 18 T cell receptor beta chains from the same sample are listed, as sequenced in a study of T cell clonality in common variable immunodeficiency. Using immunoSEQ multiplex PCR, the repertoire was profiled, and TCRdb retains in-frame clones only, with some absent. The profile covers around 52,000 clones, none occurring a single time. The specimen sequenced was peripheral blood mononuclear cells. These receptors all stem from a person aged 18 to 70 in good health.

This clone showed up many times. Read sequence stops 3 residues before the CDR3 end, and the germline J gene provides the missing end. The chain is built from TRBV27 and TRBJ2-2; no firm D call. CDR1 is MNHEY, CDR2 SMNVEV, per germline (reference sequence). This CDR3 has 14 amino acids. The ends were cut back, 6 bases at V and 5 bases at J, with 13 bases in the middle. The CDR3 here is CASSPNSWTGELFF. CDR3 DNA, as far as it was read: TGTGCCAGCAGCCCTAATTCATGGACCGGGGAG.

This clone was counted many times. The read stops 3 residues short of the end of the CDR3; the missing end is completed from the germline J gene. The V and J genes are TRBV6-2 or TRBV6-3 and TRBJ2-3; D uncertain. Germline lookup yields CDR1 MNHEY and CDR2 SVGEGT. V lost 6 bases, J lost 5 bases, and 6 bases lay in between. This CDR3 comprises 11 residues. The part of the CDR3 DNA that was read is TGTGCCAGCAGGCGTGAAGATACG. As protein: CASRREDT. The whole CDR3 protein is CASRREDTQYF.

This clone was counted at least ten times. The CDR3 end lies 3 residues beyond the end of the read and is filled in from the germline J gene. The gene calls are TRBV19 and TRBJ1-2; D unclear. In germline, CDR1 is LNHDA, CDR2 SQIVND (reference sequence). This CDR3 comprises 16 residues. With 0 bases removed from V and 3 bases from J, the gap between germline ends came to 14 bases. The CDR3 is CASSIDRWPADYGYTF. CDR3 DNA, as far as it was read: TGTGCCAGTAGTATAGACCGCTGGCCCGCCGACTATGGC.

In its sample, this clone was seen many times. The read stops 3 residues short of the end of the CDR3; the missing end is completed from the germline J gene. This chain connects TRBV20-1 to TRBJ1-2, with D unresolved. V was cut by 3 bases and J by 0 bases, with 8 bases left in between. The CDR3 is made up of 13 amino acids. Germline CDR1 reads DFQATT; CDR2 reads SNEGSKA (reference sequence). The DNA read from the CDR3 is TGCAGTGCTAGTACCAGTCCTAACTATGGC. Its translation is CSASTSPNYG. The full CDR3 is CSASTSPNYGYTF.

This clone has a count of ten or more. The sequence runs out 3 residues before the end of the CDR3; the remainder is reconstructed from the germline J gene. The chain couples TRBV11-2 to TRBJ1-3; D might be TRBD1 (5 bases). V lost 5 bases and J lost 2, with 10 bases in between. Germline V CDR1 and CDR2: SGHAT, FQNNGV. The CDR3 covers 14 residues. Incomplete CDR3 DNA: TGTGCCAGCAGCCGAGGAGGGGCTGGAAACACC. Encoded protein: CASSRGGAGNT. The whole CDR3 is CASSRGGAGNTIYF.

Within the sample, this clone is medium-sized. The CDR3 loop reads CASSDTSSTQYF. Partial CDR3 DNA: TGTGCCAGCAGCGACACCTCCAGTACG. This chain uses TRBV7-9 with TRBJ2-3; D is uncertain. Read sequence stops 3 residues before the CDR3 end, and the germline J gene provides the missing end. V lost 5 bases, J lost 8 bases, and 11 bases lay in between. Germline V gene data show CDR1 as SEHNR and CDR2 as FQNEAQ (reference sequence). The CDR3 has 12 amino acids.

This clone came up many times. The read gets to within 3 residues of the CDR3 end, and the germline J gene fills in the rest. The rearrangement uses TRBV10-1 and TRBJ1-4; D is ambiguous. CDR3 length equals 13 residues. V dropped 2 bases and J dropped 8 bases, with 9 bases sitting between them. Germline V gene lookup returns CDR1 WNHNN and CDR2 SYGVQD (reference sequence). This CDR3 reads CASSEGLQEKLFF. The DNA read from the CDR3 is TGCGCCAGCAGTGAGGGACTGCAGGAAAAA.

This clone was picked up many times. Read data end 3 residues before the CDR3 end; the end is taken from the germline J gene. J is TRBJ1-4 and V is TRBV5-5; possibly TRBD1 for D (6 bases). Per germline, CDR1 SGHKS and CDR2 YYEKEE (reference sequence). The ends were cut back, 4 bases at V and 8 bases at J, with 18 bases in the middle. The CDR3 loop spans 15 amino acids. CDR3 protein: CASSALQGWEEKLFF. The part of the CDR3 DNA that was read is TGTGCCAGCAGCGCATTACAGGGATGGGAAGAAAAA.

This clone came up many times. The read halts 3 residues ahead of the CDR3 end, with the missing end drawn from the germline J gene. The rearrangement uses TRBV29-1 and TRBJ2-7; 7 nucleotides align to TRBD2. Germline V gives CDR1 SQVTM, CDR2 ANQGSEA. Losses at the gene ends were 6 bases for V and 2 bases for J; bases not matched to a gene: 1. The CDR3 covers 11 residues. The CDR3: CSVRETYEQYF. The part of the CDR3 DNA that was read is TGCAGCGTGCGGGAGACCTACGAG.

This clone was seen at least ten times. CDR3 bases read: TGCAGTGCTAGAGATTCGCGGGAGGGCTCCTACGAG. Translating it yields CSARDSREGSYE. The complete CDR3 reads CSARDSREGSYEQYF. J is TRBJ2-7 and V is TRBV20-1; 9 bases match TRBD2. The read ends 3 residues before the CDR3 terminus; that terminus is restored from the germline J gene. This CDR3 has 15 residues. Germline CDR1 reads DFQATT; CDR2 reads SNEGSKA (reference sequence). With 0 bases clipped from V and 0 bases from J, the junction kept 3 bases outside the gene matches.

This clone was recorded many times. The observed sequence ends 3 residues before the CDR3 terminus, with the missing tail filled in from the germline J gene. The V and J genes are TRBV13 and TRBJ1-2; TRBD1 aligns across 10 bases. This CDR3 spans 17 amino acids. The germline CDR1 and CDR2 sequences are PRHDT and FYEKMQ (reference sequence). V shed 5 bases and J 3 bases; nucleotides not matched to a gene: 12. CDR3 in amino acids: CASSLTRTGGPYYGYTF. CDR3 bases read: TGTGCCAGCAGCCTAACCCGGACAGGGGGTCCTTACTATGGC. The variable domain in full, completed from reference TRBV13 and TRBJ1-2, reads AAGVIQSPRHLIKEKRETATLKCYPIPRHDTVYWYQQGPGQDPQFLISFYEKMQSDKGSIPDRFSAQQFSDYHSELNMSSLELGDSALYFCASSLTRTGGPYYGYTFGSGTRLTVV.

This clone was observed at least ten times. Read data end 3 residues before the CDR3 end; the end is taken from the germline J gene. V is TRBV20-1 and J is TRBJ2-1; 10 bases match TRBD1. CDR3 length: 14 amino acids. Unmatched junction bases numbered 4, after V lost 3 bases and J lost 5 bases. Germline assignment: CDR1 DFQATT and CDR2 SNEGSKA (reference sequence). The CDR3 is CSASGTGEDNEQFF. CDR3 DNA (partial): TGCAGTGCTAGCGGGACAGGGGAGGACAATGAG.

This clone has at least ten counts. The CDR3 DNA, read in part, is TGTGCCATCAGCTGGCAGAGCTACGAG. It encodes CAISWQSYE. The full CDR3 protein is CAISWQSYEQYF. V usage is TRBV10-3 and J usage is TRBJ2-7; D is unresolved. The read gets to within 3 residues of the CDR3 end, and the germline J gene fills in the rest. CDR3 length: 12 residues. Trimming shortened V by 6 bases and J by 3 bases, and 9 bases separated the two germline ends. The germline V gene encodes CDR1 ENHRY and CDR2 SYGVKD.

This clone was seen ten or more times. One junction end disagrees with the germline gene, perhaps due to a read error. The CDR3 extends 3 residues past the end of the read, so its final part is completed from the germline J gene. The chain uses TRBV4-2 and TRBJ2-1; 9 positions match TRBD2. Germline loops: CDR1 LGHNA, CDR2 YNFKEQ. This CDR3 comprises 16 residues. The CDR3 region is CASSQGLASTYNEQFF. CDR3 DNA, as far as it was read: TGCGCCAGCAGCCAAGGACTAGCGAGCACCTACAATGAG.

There are many counts of this clone. The CDR3 goes on 3 residues after the read ends, and that part is filled in from the germline J gene. The chain carries TRBV19 and TRBJ1-2; 12 nucleotides align to TRBD1. Per germline, CDR1 LNHDA and CDR2 SQIVND (reference sequence). The ends lost 8 bases at V and 5 bases at J; junction bases unmatched: 18. There are 18 residues in the CDR3. The sequenced CDR3 bases are TGTGCCAGTGCTCCGGGACAGGGGGCGCCTGGGGCTTGGTATGGC. Its translation is CASAPGQGAPGAWYG. The whole CDR3 sequence reads CASAPGQGAPGAWYGYTF.

For this clone: Read coverage stops 3 residues before the CDR3 terminus; the germline J gene supplies the remainder. The J gene is TRBJ2-7, the V gene TRBV7-8; TRBD2 matches at 12 bases. Germline lookup yields CDR1 SGHVS and CDR2 FQNEAQ. Trimming cost V 5 bases and J 2 bases; bases outside gene matches: 4. CDR3 length equals 15 residues. CDR3: CASSPSGRGTYEQYF. Incomplete CDR3 DNA: TGTGCCAGCAGCCCTAGCGGGAGGGGTACCTACGAG. Full variable domain (remainder filled in from reference TRBV7-8 and TRBJ2-7): GAGVSQSPRYKVAKRGQDVALRCDPISGHVSLFWYQQALGQGPEFLTYFQNEAQLDKSGLPSDRFFAERPEGSVSTLKIQRTQQEDSAVYLCASSPSGRGTYEQYFGPGTRLTVT.

This clone appeared many times. The CDR3 end lies 3 residues beyond the end of the read and is filled in from the germline J gene. The V gene is TRBV20-1, the J gene TRBJ1-5; possible D gene TRBD1, 5 bases. CDR1 is DFQATT and CDR2 is SNEGSKA in the germline V gene (reference sequence). CDR3 length: 15 residues. V lost 6 bases, J lost 1 base, and 16 bases lay in between. CDR3 bases read: TGCAGTGCCGGGTTTCTGGGGCCCAGCAATCAGCCC. Amino acids: CSAGFLGPSNQP. The full CDR3 protein is CSAGFLGPSNQPQHF.

In the case of this clone: The read ends 3 residues shy of where the CDR3 ends; the end is completed using the germline J gene. V is TRBV6-2 or TRBV6-3 and J is TRBJ1-5; no firm D call. The V and J ends lost 0 bases and 3 bases respectively, with 15 bases between them. This CDR3 has 17 residues. Germline-derived CDR1 and CDR2 are MNHEY and SVGEGT. CDR3 DNA (partial): TGTGCCAGCAGTTACTCTATGGGCATCGGTCACAATCAGCCC. This encodes CASSYSMGIGHNQP. The whole CDR3 is CASSYSMGIGHNQPQHF.